This TCR beta chain appears in the sequencing data of a study of beta chain features in type 1 diabetes. Findings of the study overall: Within each of all four CD4+ subsets, Type 1 diabetes patients had TCRB CDR3s that were moderately but significantly shorter.

Expressed TCRB transcripts were sequenced after all isolated RNA was converted to cDNA. Sequenced by immunoSEQ multiplex PCR; TCRdb stores in-frame clones only, minus some. The table shows some 170,000 clones, with approximately 62% occurring only once. Concerning this clone itself: No antigen is known for it.

The CDR3 loop spans 15 amino acids. Looked up from germline, CDR1 is LGHNA and CDR2 is YSLEER. The junction had 8 bases not matched to a gene; V was cut back by 4 bases and J by 4 bases. The chain couples TRBV4-3 to TRBJ2-3; TRBD2 agrees at 7 bases. The specimen was naive CD4+ T cells from blood. The TCR originated in a man between 25 and 39 years old with type 1 diabetes. CDR3 DNA sequence: TGCGCCAGCAGCCGAGAAGCGGGGAATGCAGATACGCAGTATTTT. This gives the protein CASSREAGNADTQYF.